The 10 T cell receptor beta chains listed next were all sequenced from one sample in a study of glioma-infiltrating T cells. The iRepertoire nested amplicon-rescue multiplex PCR amplified TCR alpha and beta CDR3s from RNA. In TCRdb, the multiplex PCR reads were re-called with MiXCR into one record per CDR3 protein. The sample holds under 150,000 distinct CDR3 sequences, under 30% seen once. Sequences were obtained from glioma tissue, nonneoplastic brain tissue, or PBMCs (not recorded which). The origin of the receptors is a human donor with low-grade glioma or glioblastoma, undergoing nonglioma brain surgery, or in good health (not recorded which).

About this clonotype: A much larger clone sits a single nucleotide away, making a read error possible. The gene calls are TRBV7-9 and TRBJ1-5; D ambiguous. CDR1 is SEHNR and CDR2 is FQNEAQ in the germline V gene (reference sequence). The CDR3 extends over 13 amino acids. This CDR3 reads CVSSRLENQPQHF. The CDR3 nucleotides read TGTGTCAGCAGCCGTTTAGAAAATCAGCCCCAGCATTTT.

This clonotype was counted a few times. This chain links TRBV7-2 with TRBJ2-1; D ambiguous. V was cut by 5 bases and J by 5 bases, with 10 bases left in between. Germline lookup yields CDR1 SGHTA and CDR2 FQGNSA. The CDR3 is made up of 13 amino acids. The CDR3 nucleotides are TGTGCCAGCAGCGTCTGGGTGCACAATGAGCAGTTCTTC. Its translation is CASSVWVHNEQFF.

J is TRBJ1-2 and V is TRBV6-1; D remains unclear. The CDR3 has 15 residues. In germline, CDR1 is MNHNS, CDR2 SASEGT. Trimming removed 7 bases at V and 3 bases at J, with 18 bases between. The CDR3 loop reads CASTGPPNLDYGYTF. CDR3 nucleotides: TGTGCCAGCACCGGTCCCCCGAATTTGGACTATGGCTACACCTTC.

Notes on this clonotype: A read error may be the cause here, since a much bigger clone is one base away. The chain has TRBV27 and TRBJ1-1; TRBD1 aligns across 7 bases. Germline lookup yields CDR1 MNHEY and CDR2 SMNVEV (reference sequence). The CDR3 length is 13 residues. Written as DNA, the CDR3 is TGTGCCAGCAGCGAACAGGGGAAGACTGAAGCTCTCTTT. It translates to CASSEQGKTEALF.

The rearrangement joins TRBV6-1 to TRBJ1-6; D is possibly TRBD1 (6 bases). Trimming removed 5 bases at V and 8 bases at J, with 16 bases between. The CDR3 totals 15 residues. Germline V gives CDR1 MNHNS, CDR2 SASEGT. In nucleotides, the CDR3 is TGTGCCAGCAGTTATACGAAAAGGGGGGATTCACCCCTCCACTTT. This gives the protein CASSYTKRGDSPLHF.

This clonotype has only a few counts. The rearrangement joins TRBV4-1 to TRBJ2-3; D perhaps matches TRBD1 (6 bases). Germline V gene lookup returns CDR1 MGHRA and CDR2 YSYEKL. The length of the CDR3 is 13 residues. Trimming took 6 bases from V and 2 from J, leaving 9 bases between them. For the CDR3, the DNA is TGCGCCAGCAGGGGGGCCCTCACAGATACGCAGTATTTT. This translates into CASRGALTDTQYF.

This clonotype has at least ten counts. The J gene is TRBJ1-5, the V gene TRBV3-1; perhaps TRBD1 as D (5 bases). Germline V gives CDR1 LGHDT, CDR2 YNNKEL (reference sequence). V shed 0 bases and J shed 8 bases, with 8 bases lying between them. The CDR3 sequence is 13 residues long. CDR3 loop: CASSQDRGKPQHF. The CDR3 DNA reads as TGTGCCAGCAGCCAAGATCGGGGGAAGCCCCAGCATTTT.

This clonotype was observed at least ten times. The chain is built from TRBV7-2 and TRBJ2-3, with D hard to call. V gave up 3 bases and J gave up 0 bases, with 10 bases separating them. Germline CDR1 and CDR2: SGHTA and FQGNSA. The CDR3 spans 15 residues. The CDR3 sequence is CASSFSYTSTDTQYF. The CDR3 DNA reads as TGTGCCAGCAGCTTCTCTTACACTAGCACAGATACGCAGTATTTT.

This clonotype showed up many times. J is TRBJ2-5 and V is TRBV7-2; no clear D gene. The CDR3 runs 12 residues. In germline, CDR1 is SGHTA, CDR2 FQGNSA. Between the trimmed V and J ends, which lost 7 bases and 0 bases, there was a span of 6 bases. The CDR3 here is CASTQYQETQYF. As DNA, the CDR3 is TGTGCCAGCACCCAGTACCAAGAGACCCAGTACTTC.

In regard to this clonotype: One end of the junction fails to match germline, which may point to a read error. The chain is built from TRBV2 and TRBJ1-5; D unresolved. In germline, CDR1 is SNHLY, CDR2 FYNNEI. The CDR3 has 13 amino acids. The CDR3 DNA is TGTACCAGCAGTGAACGGCCTTTAAGGCCCCAGCATTTT. It encodes CTSSERPLRPQHF.